These 8 T cell receptor beta chains came from one sample sequenced in a study of blood T cells in healthy people across ages. Primed by a sample-barcoded 5' primer and a J-beta primer mix, a second PCR proceeded for 7 to 11 cycles. TCRdb re-analysed the 5' RACE reads in MiXCR, keeping a single row per CDR3 protein. The sample includes about 830,000 distinct CDR3 sequences, around 68% of them seen just once. Sample: blood. These receptors were taken from a man aged 25 to 40 in good health.

This chain joins TRBV15 and TRBJ2-5, with D tentatively TRBD1 (6 bases). Germline values: CDR1 LNHNV, CDR2 YYDKDF (reference sequence). The V end lost 4 bases, the J end lost 0 bases, and 12 bases lay between the germline ends. This CDR3 is 15 amino acids long. The CDR3 is CATSILTGYQETQYF. As DNA, the CDR3 is TGTGCCACCAGCATATTAACAGGGTACCAAGAGACCCAGTACTTC.

The V and J genes are TRBV5-1 and TRBJ1-2, with a possible D match to TRBD1 (6 bases). Germline loops: CDR1 SGHRS, CDR2 YFSETQ. Trimming cost V 0 bases and J 3 bases, with 15 bases left between them. The CDR3 contains 16 residues. CDR3 DNA: TGCGCCAGCAGCTTGGCCCCGCAGGGGCTGGACTATGGCTACACCTTC. Protein: CASSLAPQGLDYGYTF.

The rearrangement links TRBV28 to TRBJ2-7; possibly TRBD1 or TRBD2 for D (5 bases each). With 4 bases removed from V and 2 bases from J, the gap between germline ends came to 18 bases. Germline V lookup: CDR1 MDHEN, CDR2 SYDVKM. This CDR3 has 16 amino acids. CDR3 DNA sequence: TGTGCCAGCAGTTGGGGGTCGGCAGGTTTTACCTACGAGCAGTACTTC. It translates to CASSWGSAGFTYEQYF.

The V call is TRBV18, the J call TRBJ1-2; D possibly corresponds to TRBD1 (6 bases). Trimming removed 4 bases at V and 8 bases at J, with 14 bases between. The CDR3 sequence is 13 residues long. The germline V gene encodes CDR1 KGHSH and CDR2 LQKENI. The CDR3 loop is CASSRAAGDGYTF. The CDR3 DNA follows: TGTGCCAGCTCACGGGCGGCAGGGGACGGCTACACCTTC.

The chain has TRBV28 and TRBJ2-7; tentative D call: TRBD1 (6 bases). The J call may be mistaken, given a closer DNA end match to TRBJ2-5. Germline-derived CDR1 and CDR2 are MDHEN and SYDVKM. This CDR3 region has 17 residues. CDR3 protein: CASSYPLLDRSEETQYF. Here the CDR3 DNA reads TGTGCCAGCAGTTACCCCCTACTGGACAGATCGGAGGAGACCCAGTACTTC.

The chain has TRBV20-1 and TRBJ2-5; D may be TRBD2 (5 bases). V was clipped by 6 bases and J by 6 bases, with 17 bases between them. Germline CDR1 is DFQATT and CDR2 is SNEGSKA (reference sequence). This CDR3 spans 13 amino acids. CDR3 sequence reads: CSAQHEGTKTQYF. Here the CDR3 DNA reads TGCAGTGCGCAGCATGAGGGAACGAAGACCCAGTACTTC.

The chain links TRBV7-2 to TRBJ1-2, with D perhaps matching TRBD1 (6 bases). The germline V and J ends were trimmed by 3 bases and 4 bases, with 21 bases remaining between them. In germline, CDR1 is SGHTA, CDR2 FQGNSA. This CDR3 has 17 amino acids. This CDR3 reads CASSFSPLQGGAYGYTF. In DNA, the CDR3 is TGTGCCAGCAGCTTTTCTCCTCTACAGGGAGGCGCCTATGGCTACACCTTC.

V usage is TRBV28 and J usage is TRBJ1-2; D is ambiguous. V shed 6 bases and J shed 6 bases, with 8 bases lying between them. Germline-derived CDR1 and CDR2 are MDHEN and SYDVKM. The CDR3 runs 11 residues. In nucleotides, the CDR3 is TGTGCCAGCAGCGGAACCAATGGCTACACCTTC. It is translated as CASSGTNGYTF.